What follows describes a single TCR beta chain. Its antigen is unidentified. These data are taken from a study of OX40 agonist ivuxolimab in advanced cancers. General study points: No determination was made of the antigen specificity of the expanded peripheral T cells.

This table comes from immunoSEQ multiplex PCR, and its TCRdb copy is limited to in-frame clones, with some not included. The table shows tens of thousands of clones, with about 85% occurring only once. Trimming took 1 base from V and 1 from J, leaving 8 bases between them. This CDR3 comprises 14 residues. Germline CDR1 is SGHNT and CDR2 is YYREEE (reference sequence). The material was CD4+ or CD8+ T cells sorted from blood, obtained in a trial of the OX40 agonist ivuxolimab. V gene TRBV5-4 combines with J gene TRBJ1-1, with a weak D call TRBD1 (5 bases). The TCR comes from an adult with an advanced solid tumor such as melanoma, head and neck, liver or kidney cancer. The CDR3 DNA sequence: TGTGCCAGCAGCTTGAAGGGGTCGAACACTGAAGCTTTCTTT. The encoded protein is CASSLKGSNTEAFF.